This T cell receptor beta chain was observed in a study of blood T cell repertoires in COVID-19. Libraries were prepared by immunoSEQ multiplex PCR; TCRdb keeps only in-frame clonotypes and omits some of them. Found here are about 200,000 clones, approximately 88% of them singletons; the top ten hold over 7%. CDR1 is SGHKS and CDR2 is YYEKEE in the germline V gene (reference sequence). The CDR3 extends over 15 amino acids. The V end lost 1 base, the J end lost 10 bases, and 15 bases lay between the germline ends. The chain is built from TRBV5-5 and TRBJ1-6; D might be TRBD1 (5 bases). The sequenced sample consisted of PBMCs or T cells enriched from blood (not recorded which). This TCR was sampled from a woman under 30 who had recovered from COVID-19. CDR3 bases: TGTGCCAGCAGCTTGTACGGGGGGAGGGAGTCACCCCTCCACTTT. It is translated as CASSLYGGRESPLHF.